This T cell receptor (beta chain) was profiled in a study of Ad26.COV2.S vaccination and SARS-CoV-2 variants. Regarding treatment: approximately 18 received Ad26.COV2.S at low or high dose, single or two shots; about 5 received placebo; per-sample allocation not given. Sample collection was performed on day 63 after the first vaccine or placebo injection. Using immunoSEQ multiplex PCR, the repertoire was profiled, and TCRdb retains in-frame clones only, with some absent. The profile shows around 300,000 clones, 85% to 90% of them singletons. CDR1 and CDR2 from the germline V gene are MGHDK and SYGVNS. Trimming stripped 4 bases from V and 7 bases from J, with 14 bases between. There are 13 residues in the CDR3.

This material consisted of peripheral blood, taken in a trial of Ad26.COV2.S vaccine versus placebo. This sequence joins TRBV25-1 and TRBJ2-7; TRBD1 might be the D (5 bases). This receptor was obtained from a person between 18 and 65 years old who received the Ad26.COV2.S COVID-19 vaccine or a placebo. CDR3 residues: CASSAPGIREQYF. The CDR3 coding sequence is TGTGCCAGCAGTGCTCCAGGGATAAGGGAGCAGTACTTC.